Below, 15 T cell receptor beta chains from the same sample are listed, as sequenced in a study of response to subunit inactivated influenza vaccine. A single record per CDR3 protein comes from TCRdb applying MiXCR to the RT-PCR reads. The sample contains approximately 530,000 distinct CDR3 sequences, less than 10% of which appear only once. The material was PBMCs from blood, obtained about 24 months after vaccination. The receptor source for this set is a man aged 45 to 70 who received an inactivated influenza vaccine.

This clonotype was seen many times. The V call is TRBV6-6, the J call TRBJ1-6, with D unclear. This CDR3 has 13 amino acids. Germline lookup yields CDR1 MNHNY and CDR2 SVGAGI (reference sequence). V lost 11 bases to trimming and J lost 6 bases, with 14 bases between them. The CDR3 is CAVVGNFNSPLHF. CDR3 DNA: TGTGCCGTGGTAGGGAACTTTAATTCACCCCTCCACTTT.

The chain carries TRBV5-5 and TRBJ2-7; no definite D call. CDR1 and CDR2 (germline): SGHKS, YYEKEE (reference sequence). The germline V and J ends were trimmed by 0 bases and 6 bases, with 13 bases remaining between them. This CDR3 has 14 residues. The CDR3 spells CASSLGSNGFEQYF. CDR3 nucleotides: TGTGCCAGCAGCTTGGGGTCAAATGGATTCGAGCAGTACTTC.

This clonotype occurred many times. The J gene is TRBJ2-2, the V gene TRBV29-1; perhaps TRBD1 as D (6 bases). CDR1 SQVTM and CDR2 ANQGSEA come from the germline V gene. V lost 4 bases and J 1 base, leaving 7 bases between the germline ends. This CDR3 is built from 13 residues. CDR3 sequence reads: CSVGTENTGELFF. The DNA for the CDR3 is TGCAGCGTTGGGACAGAGAACACCGGGGAGCTGTTTTTT.

This clonotype was picked up a small number of times. The chain employs TRBV24-1 and TRBJ2-3; 9 bases are a match to TRBD2. The V and J ends lost 5 bases and 5 bases, in that order; junction bases with no gene match: 19. CDR3 length equals 19 residues. Germline V gene sequence: CDR1 KGHDR, CDR2 SFDVKD. CDR3 nucleotide sequence: TGTGCCACCAGTGGAAGAGGGACTAGCTTTTTGAAGGGGGGAGATACGCAGTATTTT. It codes for CATSGRGTSFLKGGDTQYF.

This clonotype was found many times. J is TRBJ2-7 and V is TRBV29-1; 11 positions agree with TRBD1. CDR3 length equals 14 residues. Per germline, CDR1 SQVTM and CDR2 ANQGSEA. Trimming cost V 1 base and J 3 bases; bases outside gene matches: 2. The CDR3 region has the DNA TGCAGCGTTGAAGGGACAGGGGGCATCTACGAGCAGTACTTC. As protein: CSVEGTGGIYEQYF.

This clonotype came up many times. The chain is built from TRBV12-3 or TRBV12-4 and TRBJ2-2, with TRBD2 as a possible D gene (6 bases). CDR3 length: 15 residues. Trimming cost V 3 bases and J 5 bases, with 13 bases left between them. The CDR3 nucleotides read TGTGCCAGCAGTTTGGCTGGGGAGGCGACCGGGGAGCTGTTTTTT. It is translated as CASSLAGEATGELFF.

V is TRBV7-9 and J is TRBJ2-5, with 7 bases aligning to TRBD1. Germline values: CDR1 SEHNR, CDR2 FQNEAQ (reference sequence). After removal of 2 bases from V and 2 bases from J, the junction contained 2 bases not matched to a gene. The CDR3 runs 14 residues. DNA for the CDR3: TGTGCCAGCAGCTTAAGGGGACAGCAAGAGACCCAGTACTTC. As protein: CASSLRGQQETQYF.

The chain combines TRBV4-1 with TRBJ1-6; D is unresolved. This CDR3 spans 16 amino acids. The germline V gene encodes CDR1 MGHRA and CDR2 YSYEKL. The ends were cut back, 0 bases at V and 5 bases at J, with 11 bases in the middle. In DNA form, the CDR3 reads TGCGCCAGCAGCCAAGATTATAGCAGAAATAATTCACCCCTCCACTTT. It is translated as CASSQDYSRNNSPLHF.

The chain is built from TRBV10-3 and TRBJ1-2, with 9 positions matching TRBD1. V dropped 10 bases and J dropped 1; count of bases not matched to a gene: 10. The germline V gene encodes CDR1 ENHRY and CDR2 SYGVKD. This CDR3 has 15 residues. The CDR3 loop reads CATTGTGTYNYGYTF. The DNA for the CDR3 is TGTGCCACGACCGGGACAGGGACCTATAACTATGGCTACACCTTC.

This clonotype showed up many times. The genes are TRBV29-1 and TRBJ2-3; D possibly uses TRBD1 or TRBD2 (5 bases each). The CDR3 runs to 15 residues. The ends were cut back, 2 bases at V and 4 bases at J, with 16 bases in the middle. The germline V gene has CDR1 SQVTM and CDR2 ANQGSEA. The CDR3 nucleotides read TGCAGCGTTGAAAAACCAGGGACCTACCCAGATACGCAGTATTTT. It specifies CSVEKPGTYPDTQYF.

This clonotype has just a few counts. V usage is TRBV7-2 and J usage is TRBJ1-6; D gene ambiguous. V shed 1 base and J shed 10 bases, with 11 bases lying between them. The CDR3 covers 14 residues. Germline assignment: CDR1 SGHTA and CDR2 FQGNSA. The CDR3 nucleotides read TGTGCCAGCAGCTTAGTCCCGGGGAACTCACCCCTCCACTTT. This codes for CASSLVPGNSPLHF.

This clonotype was detected many times. The genes are TRBV20-1 and TRBJ2-1; 9 bases are shared with TRBD1. The trim removed 3 bases at V and 3 bases at J, leaving 3 bases unmatched. This CDR3 contains 14 residues. Germline V CDR1 and CDR2: DFQATT, SNEGSKA (reference sequence). CDR3 bases: TGCAGTGCTAGGTCGGGACAGGGCTACAATGAGCAGTTCTTC. As protein: CSARSGQGYNEQFF.

The gene calls are TRBV6-2 or TRBV6-3 and TRBJ1-2; tentative D call: TRBD1 (6 bases). With 6 bases removed from V and 4 bases from J, the gap between germline ends came to 24 bases. The CDR3 consists of 17 residues. The V gene's germline CDR1 is MNHEY and CDR2 SVGEGT. CDR3 coding DNA: TGTGCCAGCAGCCCTACCCAGGGGACGCACAGGGCCTATGGCTACACCTTC. Translation gives CASSPTQGTHRAYGYTF.

At least ten counts were recorded for this clonotype. The rearrangement uses TRBV12-3 or TRBV12-4 and TRBJ2-1; no firm D call. This CDR3 has 12 amino acids. Trimming shortened V by 8 bases and J by 4 bases, and 9 bases separated the two germline ends. CDR3 nucleotides: TGTGCCAGCGGACCTAATTACAATGAGCAGTTCTTC. Translated: CASGPNYNEQFF.

This clonotype has a handful of counts. The V call is TRBV28, the J call TRBJ2-3; D not certain. The germline V and J ends were trimmed by 8 bases and 0 bases, with 27 bases remaining between them. The CDR3 totals 19 residues. Per germline, CDR1 MDHEN and CDR2 SYDVKM. CDR3 amino acids: CASSTPRPRFGVSTDTQYF. Here the CDR3 DNA reads TGTGCCAGCTCTACTCCGCGCCCCAGGTTCGGAGTTAGCACAGATACGCAGTATTTT. Full variable domain (rest looked up from reference TRBV28 and TRBJ2-3): DVKVTQSSRYLVKRTGEKVFLECVQDMDHENMFWYRQDPGLGLRLIYFSYDVKMKEKGDIPEGYSVSREKKERFSLILESASTNQTSMYLCASSTPRPRFGVSTDTQYFGPGTRLTVL.